This entry lists 21 T cell receptor beta chains sequenced from one sample in a study of blood T cell repertoires in COVID-19. Sequencing used immunoSEQ multiplex PCR; TCRdb keeps in-frame clones, though not all of them. This sample has around 370,000 clones; over 70% occur once, and the top ten carry about 6.9%. Material for sequencing was peripheral blood. These receptor sequences come from a woman in her 50s with COVID-19, enrolled during active disease.

CDR3 coding DNA: TGTGCCAGTAGTATAGCAAGCAGGGGCGCCTACGAGCAGTACTTC. Its protein product is CASSIASRGAYEQYF. The rearrangement uses TRBV19 and TRBJ2-7; weak D call: TRBD1 (6 bases). Germline V lookup: CDR1 LNHDA, CDR2 SQIVND (reference sequence). The CDR3 consists of 15 residues. Trimming pared 1 base from V and 2 bases from J, leaving 12 bases between.

The chain carries TRBV10-3 and TRBJ1-1; TRBD1 matches 8 bases. After removal of 4 bases from V and 3 bases from J, the junction contained 4 bases not matched to a gene. Germline CDR1 ENHRY, CDR2 SYGVKD. CDR3 length: 14 residues. Here the CDR3 reads CAISVRGQDTEAFF. The DNA for the CDR3 is TGTGCCATCAGTGTCAGGGGGCAGGACACTGAAGCTTTCTTT.

The V call is TRBV5-4, the J call TRBJ2-7, with a possible D match to TRBD2 (5 bases). Germline V gene lookup returns CDR1 SGHNT and CDR2 YYREEE (reference sequence). CDR3 length: 13 residues. Trimming shortened V by 1 base and J by 7 bases, and 12 bases separated the two germline ends. The CDR3 region is CASSLRARGEQYF. CDR3 nucleotides: TGTGCCAGCAGCTTGAGGGCCCGGGGTGAGCAGTACTTC.

The J gene is TRBJ2-7, the V gene TRBV4-2; 7 bases align to TRBD2. This CDR3 region has 17 residues. The germline V gene has CDR1 LGHNA and CDR2 YNFKEQ. The J segment lost 3 bases and the V segment lost 0 bases, leaving 11 bases of the junction unmatched. For the CDR3, the DNA is TGTGCCAGCAGCCAAGACCCCCGGGCTAGCGGAAACTACGAGCAGTACTTC. Translating gives CASSQDPRASGNYEQYF.

This chain connects TRBV30 to TRBJ1-1, with 8 bases aligning to TRBD1. CDR1 and CDR2 (germline): GTSNPN, SVGIG (reference sequence). The CDR3 runs to 11 residues. J lost 8 bases, V lost 5 bases, and 4 bases had no gene match. CDR3 region: CAWAWDREAFF. The CDR3 DNA is TGTGCCTGGGCGTGGGACAGGGAAGCTTTCTTT.

V is TRBV6-5 and J is TRBJ1-3; D gene ambiguous. V was clipped by 0 bases and J by 4 bases, with 10 bases between them. Per the germline V gene, CDR1 is MNHEY and CDR2 is SVGAGI. The CDR3 extends over 15 amino acids. The DNA for the CDR3 is TGTGCCAGCAGTTACTCGGGAGACCAAGGAAACACCATATATTTT. Amino acid sequence: CASSYSGDQGNTIYF.

The J gene is TRBJ2-3, the V gene TRBV29-1; 8 bases are shared with TRBD2. Germline loops: CDR1 SQVTM, CDR2 ANQGSEA. The J segment lost 1 base and the V segment lost 4 bases, leaving 7 bases of the junction unmatched. This CDR3 is 15 amino acids long. The CDR3 DNA reads as TGCAGCGTTGGATTCGGGACTAGTGGCACAGATACGCAGTATTTT. Translating gives CSVGFGTSGTDTQYF.

This sequence joins TRBV24-1 and TRBJ2-1; weak D call: TRBD2 (6 bases). This CDR3 region has 16 residues. The germline V gene has CDR1 KGHDR and CDR2 SFDVKD. V lost 6 bases, J lost 3 bases, and 17 bases lay in between. CDR3 protein: CATSSLGGLGYNEQFF. CDR3 coding DNA: TGTGCCACCAGTTCCCTGGGGGGTTTGGGCTACAATGAGCAGTTCTTC.

The chain couples TRBV30 to TRBJ1-5; D is uncertain. Trimming stripped 2 bases from V and 0 bases from J, with 11 bases between. This CDR3 is 15 amino acids long. Germline assignment: CDR1 GTSNPN and CDR2 SVGIG (reference sequence). The DNA of the CDR3 is TGTGCCTGGAGTAAAGACATCAATAGCAATCAGCCCCAGCATTTT. Its translation is CAWSKDINSNQPQHF.

The rearrangement uses TRBV5-1 and TRBJ2-3; 10 bases agree with TRBD2. The length of the CDR3 is 14 residues. Germline V gene lookup returns CDR1 SGHRS and CDR2 YFSETQ. With V trimmed by 1 base and J by 9 bases, 5 bases remained unmatched. Here the CDR3 reads CASSLSGRAHTQYF. The CDR3 region has the DNA TGCGCCAGCAGCTTGAGCGGGAGGGCCCACACGCAGTATTTT. Looking up the rest from reference TRBV5-1 and TRBJ2-3 gives the full variable domain: KAGVTQTPRYLIKTRGQQVTLSCSPISGHRSVSWYQQTPGQGLQFLFEYFSETQRNKGNFPGRFSGRQFSNSRSEMNVSTLELGDSALYLCASSLSGRAHTQYFGPGTRLTVL.

J is TRBJ2-7 and V is TRBV4-3, with TRBD1 identical over 7 bases. Germline assignment: CDR1 LGHNA and CDR2 YSLEER. The trim removed 0 bases at V and 4 bases at J, leaving 6 bases unmatched. The length of the CDR3 is 15 residues. The DNA of the CDR3 is TGCGCCAGCAGCCAAGACAGCGACAGGGTTTACGAGCAGTACTTC. It is translated as CASSQDSDRVYEQYF.

The rearrangement joins TRBV27 to TRBJ2-7; tentative D call: TRBD1 (5 bases). Looked up from germline, CDR1 is MNHEY and CDR2 is SMNVEV (reference sequence). The CDR3 is made up of 13 amino acids. Trimming shortened V by 2 bases and J by 2 bases, and 7 bases separated the two germline ends. This CDR3 is CASSLEQAYEQYF. CDR3 sequence (DNA): TGTGCCAGCAGTTTAGAACAGGCCTACGAGCAGTACTTC.

This sequence joins TRBV6-5 and TRBJ2-5; possible D gene TRBD1, 5 bases. Per germline, CDR1 MNHEY and CDR2 SVGAGI. The CDR3 consists of 15 residues. V gave up 2 bases and J gave up 5 bases, with 15 bases separating them. The CDR3 DNA follows: TGTGCCAGCAGTTACCAGTACCCCAGGGCCGAGACCCAGTACTTC. Amino acid sequence: CASSYQYPRAETQYF.

This clone was seen once. V gene TRBV19 combines with J gene TRBJ2-3; D might be TRBD1 (6 bases). CDR1 LNHDA and CDR2 SQIVND come from the germline V gene (reference sequence). The CDR3 covers 15 residues. V lost 4 bases and J lost 5, with 16 bases in between. The CDR3 region has the DNA TGTGCCAGTAGTAGACCAGGGGACATAGTAGATACGCAGTATTTT. Its translation: CASSRPGDIVDTQYF.

DNA for the CDR3: TGCGCCAGCAGCCAAAAGGACAGGGGGCAAAATTCACCCCTCCACTTT. This sequence encodes CASSQKDRGQNSPLHF. The chain combines TRBV4-1 with TRBJ1-6, with 11 bases fitting TRBD1. Germline lookup yields CDR1 MGHRA and CDR2 YSYEKL. V dropped 2 bases and J dropped 7; count of bases not matched to a gene: 4. The CDR3 extends over 16 amino acids.

This sequence joins TRBV5-1 and TRBJ2-5, with D possibly being TRBD2 (5 bases). Deletions cut 6 bases from V and 5 bases from J, with 14 bases between. This CDR3 contains 13 residues. Germline V CDR1 and CDR2: SGHRS, YFSETQ. CDR3 nucleotides: TGCGCCAGCACGATCTCTTCGGGGGAGACCCAGTACTTC. Amino acids: CASTISSGETQYF.

The rearrangement links TRBV5-8 to TRBJ1-5, with a weak D call TRBD1 (5 bases). The CDR3 is 15 residues long. CDR1 SGHTS and CDR2 YDEGEE come from the germline V gene. V was cut by 4 bases and J by 0 bases, with 11 bases left in between. The CDR3 spells CASSPDTFSNQPQHF. The CDR3 DNA reads TGTGCCAGCAGCCCGGACACCTTTAGCAATCAGCCCCAGCATTTT.

This chain joins TRBV10-3 and TRBJ2-4; 11 bases agree with TRBD2. CDR3 length equals 20 residues. Germline CDR1 is ENHRY and CDR2 is SYGVKD. V trimming: 3 bases; J trimming: 0 bases; junction bases outside the gene matches: 13. The chain's CDR3 is CAISDTIGTSGVVAKNIQYF. The CDR3 DNA reads as TGTGCCATCAGTGACACTATAGGGACTAGCGGAGTGGTAGCCAAAAACATTCAGTACTTC.

The V gene is TRBV19, the J gene TRBJ2-2; a weak D match, TRBD2 (5 bases). Trimming shortened V by 6 bases and J by 0 bases, and 17 bases separated the two germline ends. The CDR3 contains 17 residues. Germline V gene sequence: CDR1 LNHDA, CDR2 SQIVND (reference sequence). This CDR3 reads CASSPKTTNTNTGELFF. The CDR3 DNA reads TGTGCCAGTAGCCCCAAGACTACAAATACGAACACCGGGGAGCTGTTTTTT.

Here the CDR3 DNA reads TGTGCCAGCAGCTCGAGCGGGAGGGTGGAAGATACGCAGTATTTT. It is translated as CASSSSGRVEDTQYF. The chain links TRBV7-2 to TRBJ2-3, with 10 bases aligning to TRBD2. Looked up from germline, CDR1 is SGHTA and CDR2 is FQGNSA. J was trimmed by 5 bases and V by 4 bases; bases with no gene match: 6. The CDR3 has 15 residues.

J is TRBJ2-7 and V is TRBV24-1, with 8 bases fitting TRBD1. The CDR3 extends over 16 amino acids. CDR1 KGHDR and CDR2 SFDVKD come from the germline V gene. The V and J ends lost 11 bases and 3 bases, in that order; junction bases with no gene match: 17. The CDR3 is CASSDLGTGSLYEQYF. The CDR3 DNA reads as TGTGCCAGTTCGGACCTCGGGACAGGTTCTCTCTACGAGCAGTACTTC.